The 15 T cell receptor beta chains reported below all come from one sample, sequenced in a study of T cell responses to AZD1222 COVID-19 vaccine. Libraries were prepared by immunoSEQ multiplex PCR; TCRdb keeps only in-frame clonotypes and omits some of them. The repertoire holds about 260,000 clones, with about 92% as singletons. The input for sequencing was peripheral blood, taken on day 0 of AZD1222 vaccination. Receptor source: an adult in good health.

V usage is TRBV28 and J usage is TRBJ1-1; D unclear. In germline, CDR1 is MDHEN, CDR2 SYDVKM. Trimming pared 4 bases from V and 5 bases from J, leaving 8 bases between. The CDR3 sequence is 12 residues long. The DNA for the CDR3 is TGTGCCAGCAGTTCCCAGAGGACTGAAGCTTTCTTT. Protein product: CASSSQRTEAFF.

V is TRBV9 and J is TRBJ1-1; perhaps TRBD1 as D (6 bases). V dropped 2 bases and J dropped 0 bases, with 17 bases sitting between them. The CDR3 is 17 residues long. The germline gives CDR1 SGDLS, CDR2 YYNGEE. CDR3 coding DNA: TGTGCCAGCAGCGTTACTGGGGGGGGCCCCATGAACACTGAAGCTTTCTTT. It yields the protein CASSVTGGGPMNTEAFF.

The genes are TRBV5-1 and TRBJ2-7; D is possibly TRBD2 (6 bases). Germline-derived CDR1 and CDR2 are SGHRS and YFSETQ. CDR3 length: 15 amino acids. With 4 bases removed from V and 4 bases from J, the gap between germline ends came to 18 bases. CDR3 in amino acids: CASSPGGTTRYEQYF. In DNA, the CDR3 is TGCGCCAGCAGCCCGGGCGGGACCACCAGGTACGAGCAGTACTTC.

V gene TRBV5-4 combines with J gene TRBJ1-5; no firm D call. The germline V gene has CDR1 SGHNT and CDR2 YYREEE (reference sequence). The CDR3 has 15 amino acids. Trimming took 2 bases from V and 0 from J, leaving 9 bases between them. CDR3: CASSLGGNSNQPQHF. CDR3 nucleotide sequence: TGTGCCAGCAGCTTAGGAGGTAATAGCAATCAGCCCCAGCATTTT.

The CDR3 sequence: CASSPGNRDYSPLHF. CDR3 bases: TGTGCCAGCAGCCCCGGAAACAGGGATTATTCACCCCTCCACTTT. The chain combines TRBV5-4 with TRBJ1-6; TRBD1 is a possible D gene (6 bases). This CDR3 contains 15 residues. From germline, CDR1 is SGHNT and CDR2 YYREEE (reference sequence). With 4 bases removed from V and 8 bases from J, the gap between germline ends came to 16 bases.

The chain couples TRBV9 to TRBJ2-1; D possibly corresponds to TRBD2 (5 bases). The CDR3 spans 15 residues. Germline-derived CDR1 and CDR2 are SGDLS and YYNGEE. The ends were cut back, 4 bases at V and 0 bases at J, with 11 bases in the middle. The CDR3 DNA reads TGTGCCAGCAGCCCTAGCAGGAGCTCCTACAATGAGCAGTTCTTC. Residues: CASSPSRSSYNEQFF.

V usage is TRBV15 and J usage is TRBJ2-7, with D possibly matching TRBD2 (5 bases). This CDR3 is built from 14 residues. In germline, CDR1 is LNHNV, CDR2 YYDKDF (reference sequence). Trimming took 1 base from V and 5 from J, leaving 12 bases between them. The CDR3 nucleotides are TGTGCCACCAGCAGAGCCCCGGGATTACACGAGCAGTACTTC. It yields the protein CATSRAPGLHEQYF.

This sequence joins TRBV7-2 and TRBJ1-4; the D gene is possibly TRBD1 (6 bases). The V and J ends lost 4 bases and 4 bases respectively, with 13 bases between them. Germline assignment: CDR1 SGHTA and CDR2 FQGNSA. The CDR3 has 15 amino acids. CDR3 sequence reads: CASSSSNRVNEKLFF. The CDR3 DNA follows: TGTGCCAGCAGCTCCTCTAACAGGGTTAATGAAAAACTGTTTTTT.

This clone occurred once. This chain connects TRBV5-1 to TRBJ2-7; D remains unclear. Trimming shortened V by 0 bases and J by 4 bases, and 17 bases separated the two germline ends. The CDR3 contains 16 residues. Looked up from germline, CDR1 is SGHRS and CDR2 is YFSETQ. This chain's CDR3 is CASSLAGGRDLYEQYF. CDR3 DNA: TGCGCCAGCAGCTTGGCTGGCGGCAGAGACCTTTACGAGCAGTACTTC.

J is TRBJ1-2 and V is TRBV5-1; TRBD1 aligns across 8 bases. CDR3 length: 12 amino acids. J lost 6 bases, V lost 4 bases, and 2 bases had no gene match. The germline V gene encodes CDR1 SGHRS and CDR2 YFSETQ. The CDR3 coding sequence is TGCGCCAGCAGCATACAGGGGGATGGCTACACCTTC. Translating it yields CASSIQGDGYTF.

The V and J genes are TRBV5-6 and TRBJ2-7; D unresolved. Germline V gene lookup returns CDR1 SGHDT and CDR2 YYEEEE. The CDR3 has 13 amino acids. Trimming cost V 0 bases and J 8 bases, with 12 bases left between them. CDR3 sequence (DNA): TGTGCCAGCAGCTTGGCCGATGGTAGCCAGCAGTACTTC. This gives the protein CASSLADGSQQYF.

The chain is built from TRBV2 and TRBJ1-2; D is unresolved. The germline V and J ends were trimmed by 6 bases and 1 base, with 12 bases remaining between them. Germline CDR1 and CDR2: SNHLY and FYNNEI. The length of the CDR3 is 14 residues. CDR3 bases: TGTGCCAGCAGCCGGGCAGGCGGTAACTATGGCTACACCTTC. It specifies CASSRAGGNYGYTF.

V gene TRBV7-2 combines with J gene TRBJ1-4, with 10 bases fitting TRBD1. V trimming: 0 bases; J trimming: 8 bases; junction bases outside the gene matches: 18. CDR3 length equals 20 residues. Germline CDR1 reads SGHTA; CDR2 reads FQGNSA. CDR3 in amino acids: CASSLAPGTGEVLGSEKLFF. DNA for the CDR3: TGTGCCAGCAGCTTAGCGCCCGGGACAGGGGAGGTACTGGGGTCCGAAAAACTGTTTTTT.

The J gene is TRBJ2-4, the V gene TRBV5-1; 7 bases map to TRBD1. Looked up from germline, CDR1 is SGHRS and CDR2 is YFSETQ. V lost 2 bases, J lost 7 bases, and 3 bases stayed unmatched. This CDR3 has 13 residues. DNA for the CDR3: TGCGCCAGCAGCTTTGAGGGGGCGAACATTCAGTACTTC. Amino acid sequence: CASSFEGANIQYF.

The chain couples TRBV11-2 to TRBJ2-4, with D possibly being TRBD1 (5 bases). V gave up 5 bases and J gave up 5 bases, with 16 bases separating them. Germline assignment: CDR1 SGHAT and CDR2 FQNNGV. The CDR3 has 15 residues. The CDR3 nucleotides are TGTGCCAGCAGCCCCCTGACACAGGTGCAAAACATTCAGTACTTC. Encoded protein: CASSPLTQVQNIQYF.